This is a list of T cell receptor beta chains from one sample in a study of T cells in Graves' hyperthyroidism and ophthalmopathy. TCRdb fed the multiplex PCR reads into MiXCR, producing one record per CDR3 protein. The sample carries fewer than 250,000 distinct CDR3 sequences, about a sixth recorded once. The specimen was blood. The source is a young woman with Graves' ophthalmopathy. The CDR3 runs from the conserved cysteine through the conserved F or W. A D gene is named only where the DNA matches it firmly. Clone size appears in some rows only: once, few, many, or a class for an expanded clone.

-,many,TRBV7-9,TRBJ2-1,CASSLTTRSSYNEQFF,TGTGCCAGCAGCCTTACAACTAGAAGCTCCTACAATGAGCAGTTCTTC
TRBD2,many,TRBV11-2,TRBJ2-7,CASSLDIAGEGEQYF,TGTGCCAGCAGCTTAGATATAGCGGGAGAGGGCGAGCAGTACTTC
-,many,TRBV6-2/TRBV6-3,TRBJ1-5,CASNMTEGGNQPQHF,TGTGCCAGCAACATGACAGAAGGCGGCAATCAGCCCCAGCATTTT
-,many,TRBV5-1,TRBJ1-2,CASSFWSPADGGYTF,TGCGCCAGCAGCTTTTGGTCTCCGGCGGACGGCGGCTACACCTTC
-,many,TRBV12-3/TRBV12-4,TRBJ2-7,CASSFSQTYEQYF,TGTGCCAGCAGTTTTAGTCAGACCTACGAGCAGTACTTC
-,many,TRBV15,TRBJ2-1,CATSRIFSGQGYNEQFF,-
-,many,TRBV7-2,TRBJ2-7,CASSLKDGKAYEQYF,TGTGCCAGCAGCCTCAAGGATGGCAAAGCCTACGAGCAGTACTTC
-,-,TRBV12-1,TRBJ1-1,CASSFFDRNRVRVNPLNTEAFF,TGTGCCAGCAGCTTTTTTGACCGAAACAGGGTACGGGTAAATCCATTGAACACTGAAGCTTTCTTT
TRBD1,many,TRBV20-1,TRBJ2-7,CSVPGQGRGEQYF,TGCAGTGTCCCGGGACAGGGGAGGGGCGAGCAGTACTTC
TRBD1,many,TRBV6-1,TRBJ1-4,CASSRDRGSAYEKLFF,TGTGCCAGCAGTCGGGACAGGGGGAGCGCCTATGAAAAACTGTTTTTT
TRBD2,few,TRBV25-1,TRBJ2-5,CASSERLAGLETQYF,TGTGCCAGCAGTGAACGGCTAGCGGGGTTGGAGACCCAGTACTTC
-,many,TRBV28,TRBJ1-4,CASSEPNDNLKLFF,TGTGCCAGCAGTGAACCCAATGATAATTTGAAACTGTTTTTT
TRBD2,many,TRBV27,TRBJ2-7,CASNPLGSSGRISYEQYF,TGTGCCAGCAATCCCCTAGGTAGTAGCGGGAGGATATCCTACGAGCAGTACTTC
TRBD1,many,TRBV6-2/TRBV6-3,TRBJ2-7,CASKTGTGYHEQYF,TGTGCCAGCAAAACCGGGACAGGGTACCACGAGCAGTACTTC
TRBD2,many,TRBV20-1,TRBJ2-1,CSTLAGGVSEQFF,TGCAGCACCCTAGCGGGGGGGGTGAGTGAGCAGTTCTTC
-,many,TRBV7-6,TRBJ2-3,CASSLLQSLAKASTDTQYF,TGTGCCAGCAGCTTATTACAATCGTTGGCAAAGGCTAGCACAGATACGCAGTATTTT
-,many,TRBV10-1,TRBJ1-5,CASNQRQVNQPQHF,TGCGCCAGCAACCAAAGACAGGTCAATCAGCCCCAGCATTTT
-,many,TRBV5-1,TRBJ1-2,CASSLWQGNYGYTF,TGCGCCAGCAGCTTGTGGCAGGGGAACTATGGCTACACCTTC
-,many,TRBV7-2,TRBJ2-5,CASSSEAGTGTQYF,TGTGCCAGCAGCTCCGAGGCAGGAACGGGGACCCAGTACTTC
-,-,TRBV20-1,TRBJ2-7,CSARDPRGPYEQYF,TGCAGTGCTAGAGATCCCCGGGGCCCCTACGAGCAGTACTTC
-,many,TRBV5-1,TRBJ1-2,CASSLSATNYGYTF,TGCGCCAGCAGCTTGTCGGCAACTAACTATGGCTACACCTTC
TRBD2,many,TRBV18,TRBJ2-7,CASSQIAGRYEQYF,TGTGCCAGCTCTCAAATAGCGGGACGCTACGAGCAGTACTTC
TRBD2,many,TRBV20-1,TRBJ2-1,CSATWSSGGVYNEQFF,TGCAGTGCTACCTGGTCTAGCGGGGGGGTCTACAATGAGCAGTTCTTC
TRBD1,-,TRBV2,TRBJ2-5,CASSYEGTGSQETQYF,TGTGCCAGCAGTTATGAGGGGACAGGGTCCCAAGAGACCCAGTACTTC
TRBD1,many,TRBV6-1,TRBJ2-1,CASRPNRGDSYNEQFF,TGTGCCAGCAGGCCGAACAGGGGAGACTCCTACAATGAGCAGTTCTTC
-,-,TRBV5-4,TRBJ1-2,CASSLSSGKGYTF,TGTGCCAGCAGCTTGTCATCAGGAAAAGGCTACACCTTC
-,many,TRBV28,TRBJ1-1,CASTMDNMNTEAFF,TGTGCCAGCACCATGGACAACATGAACACTGAAGCTTTCTTT
-,many,TRBV6-2/TRBV6-3,TRBJ2-5,CASRLHPSSLQETQYF,TGTGCCAGCAGGCTACATCCCTCCTCTCTCCAAGAGACCCAGTACTTC
TRBD1,-,TRBV6-5,TRBJ1-1,CANSYGLNRGSPEAFF,TGCGCCAACAGTTATGGCCTAAACAGGGGTTCGCCTGAAGCTTTCTTT
TRBD1,many,TRBV12-3/TRBV12-4,TRBJ2-2,CASSGDRDTGELFF,TGTGCCAGCAGTGGGGACAGGGACACCGGGGAGCTGTTTTTT
-,many,TRBV2,TRBJ1-2,CASSDRRGYGYTF,TGTGCCAGCAGTGATCGCAGGGGCTATGGCTACACCTTC
TRBD1,-,TRBV7-2,TRBJ2-7,CAGSSDRVGEQYF,TGCGCCGGCAGCTCCGACAGGGTAGGCGAGCAGTACTTC
-,few,TRBV15,TRBJ1-2,CATSRDLGYGYTF,TGTGCCACCAGCAGAGATCTAGGGTATGGCTACACCTTC
-,many,TRBV20-1,TRBJ1-1,CSAREGSAFF,TGCAGTGCTAGAGAGGGTTCGGCTTTCTTT